The table lists the clone carrying this TCR beta chain with a count of one. Authors' processing steps: For nucleated cells, counts were estimated from reference gene primer amplification. Data came from immunoSEQ multiplex PCR; TCRdb stores just in-frame clones and leaves some out. That table supplies the V and J calls and clone size; D and trimming were determined from the DNA. The table shows more than 40,000 clones, with less than 85% occurring only once. These data belong to a study of blood T cell repertoires in COVID-19. Across the study: Spain, Italy and the United States supplied samples that represented acute and convalescent COVID-19.

Germline values: CDR1 SGHTA, CDR2 FQGNSA. The CDR3 has 14 residues. Deletions cut 5 bases from V and 7 bases from J, with 15 bases between. The sample was peripheral blood. This rearrangement joins TRBV7-2 to TRBJ1-3; the D is unclear. The sequence derives from a man aged 50-59 years with acute or convalescent COVID-19. CDR3 protein: CASSLRELWNTIYF. CDR3 sequence (DNA): TGTGCCAGCAGCCTAAGGGAGTTATGGAACACCATATATTTT.